The T cell receptor (beta chain) described here comes from a study of cytomegalovirus exposure and HLA in healthy donors. Points from the study as a whole: As a later analysis showed, a missense DCLRE1C variant was linked to trimming of TCR beta V- and J-genes.

The PCR contained 60 Vbeta and 13 Jbeta primers. In the source study's methods: It was a later analysis that counted about 80 million unique TCR beta chains, of which 9 million to 13 million were shared. This table comes from immunoSEQ multiplex PCR, and its TCRdb copy is limited to in-frame clones, with some not included. Clone size and the V and J calls come from that table; the DNA yielded D and trimming. Among more than 95,000 clones, over 60% were seen once, and the ten largest hold 13%. For this clone: Its antigen is still unknown.

The germline V gene has CDR1 SGHRS and CDR2 YFSETQ. The CDR3 is 15 amino acids. J gave up 6 bases and V 0 bases, and 1 base lay outside the gene matches. This rearrangement joins TRBV5-1 to TRBJ2-1; 12 bases are a match to TRBD2. The TCR comes from a woman aged 40 to 50 in good health and CMV-seropositive. Sequencing was performed on PBMCs. CDR3 sequence reads: CASSLGLAGANEQFF. The CDR3 nucleotides read TGCGCCAGCAGCTTGGGACTAGCGGGAGCCAATGAGCAGTTCTTC.